The T cell receptor beta chain under discussion was sequenced for a study of blood T cell repertoires in COVID-19. Whole-study context: The cDNA or gDNA used as material had been derived from T cells, B-cell-depleted T cells, or PBMCs.

V was pared by 4 bases and J by 3 bases, with 15 bases between. This CDR3 is 15 amino acids long. Germline-derived CDR1 and CDR2 are SGHRS and YFSETQ. How the authors handled the data: Nucleated cell counts were estimated from reference gene primer amplification. The assay was immunoSEQ multiplex PCR, and TCRdb's table has in-frame clones only and misses some. The V and J calls and clone size come from that table; D and trimming were worked out from the DNA. The sample records some 250,000 clones, around 93% being singletons. Adults between roughly 18 and 89 years of age took part from about 24 US areas. Participants' reported clinical history set cohort assignment.

This clonotype was sampled from a human donor in a cohort exposed to, infected with or recovered from COVID-19 (not recorded which). The donor label of this sample is uncertain. This rearrangement joins TRBV5-1 to TRBJ2-3, with a weak D call TRBD2 (6 bases). The sequenced material came from PBMCs or T cells enriched from blood (not recorded which). CDR3: CASSRSGFRTDTQYF. The CDR3 region has the DNA TGCGCCAGCAGCCGGAGCGGGTTCCGGACAGATACGCAGTATTTT.